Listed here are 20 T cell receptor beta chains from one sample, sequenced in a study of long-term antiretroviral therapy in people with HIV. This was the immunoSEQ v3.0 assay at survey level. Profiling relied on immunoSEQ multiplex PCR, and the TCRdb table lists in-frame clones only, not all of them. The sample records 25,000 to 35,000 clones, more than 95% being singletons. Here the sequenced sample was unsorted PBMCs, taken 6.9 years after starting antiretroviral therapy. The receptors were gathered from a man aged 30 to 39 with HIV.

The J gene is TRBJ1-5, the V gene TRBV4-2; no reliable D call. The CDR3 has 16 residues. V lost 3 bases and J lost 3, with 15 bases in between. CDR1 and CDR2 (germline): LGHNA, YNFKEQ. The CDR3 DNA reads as TGTGCCAGCAGCCAGTTCGGCCAGTCCCCCAATCAGCCCCAGCATTTT. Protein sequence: CASSQFGQSPNQPQHF.

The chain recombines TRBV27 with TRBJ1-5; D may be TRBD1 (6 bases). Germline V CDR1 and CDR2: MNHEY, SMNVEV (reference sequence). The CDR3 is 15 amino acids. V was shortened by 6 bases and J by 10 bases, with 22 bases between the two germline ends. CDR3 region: CASRQMTGTWGPQHF. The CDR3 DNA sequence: TGTGCCAGCAGACAAATGACAGGCACGTGGGGACCCCAGCATTTT.

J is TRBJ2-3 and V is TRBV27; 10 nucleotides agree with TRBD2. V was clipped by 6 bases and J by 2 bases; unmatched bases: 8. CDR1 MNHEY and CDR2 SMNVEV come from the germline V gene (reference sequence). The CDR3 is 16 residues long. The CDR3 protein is CASRPAGTSVTDTQYF. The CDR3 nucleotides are TGTGCCAGCAGGCCCGCCGGGACTAGCGTCACAGATACGCAGTATTTT.

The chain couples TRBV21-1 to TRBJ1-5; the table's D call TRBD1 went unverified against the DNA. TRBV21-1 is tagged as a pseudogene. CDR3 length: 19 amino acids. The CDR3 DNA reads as TGTGCCAGCAGCAAATGGCCGGGACAGGGGGGCGAGGGCAATCAGCCCCAGCATTTT. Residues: CASSKWPGQGGEGNQPQHF.

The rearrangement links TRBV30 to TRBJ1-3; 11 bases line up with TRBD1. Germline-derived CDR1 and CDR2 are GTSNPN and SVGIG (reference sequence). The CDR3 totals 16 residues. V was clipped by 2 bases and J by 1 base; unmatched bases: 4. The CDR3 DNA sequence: TGTGCCTGGAGTCGGGACAGGGGGAAATCTGGAAACACCATATATTTT. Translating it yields CAWSRDRGKSGNTIYF.

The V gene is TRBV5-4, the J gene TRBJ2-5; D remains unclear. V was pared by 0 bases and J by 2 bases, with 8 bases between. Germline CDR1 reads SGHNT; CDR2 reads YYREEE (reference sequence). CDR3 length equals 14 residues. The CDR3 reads CASSLGGEQETQYF. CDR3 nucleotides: TGTGCCAGCAGCTTGGGGGGTGAACAAGAGACCCAGTACTTC.

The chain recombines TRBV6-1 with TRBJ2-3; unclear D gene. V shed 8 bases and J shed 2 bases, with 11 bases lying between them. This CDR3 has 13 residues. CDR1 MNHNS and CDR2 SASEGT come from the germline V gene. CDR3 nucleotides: TGTGCCAGCTCCAGCCTTTTCACAGATACGCAGTATTTT. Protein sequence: CASSSLFTDTQYF.

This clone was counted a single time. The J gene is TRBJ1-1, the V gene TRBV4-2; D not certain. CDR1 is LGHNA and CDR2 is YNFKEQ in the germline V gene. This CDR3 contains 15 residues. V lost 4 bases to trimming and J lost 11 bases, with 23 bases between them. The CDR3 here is CASSPGRGREMRAFF. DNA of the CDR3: TGTGCCAGCAGCCCCGGGAGAGGGCGAGAAATGCGGGCTTTCTTT.

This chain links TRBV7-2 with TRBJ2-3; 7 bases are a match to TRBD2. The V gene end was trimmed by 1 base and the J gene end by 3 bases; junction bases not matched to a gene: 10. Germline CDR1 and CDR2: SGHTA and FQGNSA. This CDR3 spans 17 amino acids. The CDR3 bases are TGTGCCAGCAGCTTAGTCGTGTCGAGCGGGATAACAGATACGCAGTATTTT. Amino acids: CASSLVVSSGITDTQYF. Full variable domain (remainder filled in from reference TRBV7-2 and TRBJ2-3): GAGVSQSPSNKVTEKGKDVELRCDPISGHTALYWYRQSLGQGLEFLIYFQGNSAPDKSGLPSDRFSAERTGGSVSTLTIQRTQQEDSAVYLCASSLVVSSGITDTQYFGPGTRLTVL.

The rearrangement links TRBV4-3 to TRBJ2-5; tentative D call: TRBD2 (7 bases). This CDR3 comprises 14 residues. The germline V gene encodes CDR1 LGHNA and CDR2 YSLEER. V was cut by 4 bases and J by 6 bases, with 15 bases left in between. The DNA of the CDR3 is TGCGCCAGCAGCCGCACGGGGGGCGAGCAGACCCAGTACTTC. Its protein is CASSRTGGEQTQYF.

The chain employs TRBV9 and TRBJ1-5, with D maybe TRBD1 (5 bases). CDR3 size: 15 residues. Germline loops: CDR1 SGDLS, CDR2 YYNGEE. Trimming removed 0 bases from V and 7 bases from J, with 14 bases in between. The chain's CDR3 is CASSVGGRWDQPQHF. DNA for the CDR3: TGTGCCAGCAGCGTAGGAGGCAGGTGGGACCAGCCCCAGCATTTT.

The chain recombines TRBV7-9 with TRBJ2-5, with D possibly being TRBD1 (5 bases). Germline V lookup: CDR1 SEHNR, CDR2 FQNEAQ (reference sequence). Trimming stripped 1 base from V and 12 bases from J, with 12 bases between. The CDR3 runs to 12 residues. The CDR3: CASSLGVGPKYF. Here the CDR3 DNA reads TGTGCCAGCAGCTTAGGGGTGGGGCCAAAGTACTTC.

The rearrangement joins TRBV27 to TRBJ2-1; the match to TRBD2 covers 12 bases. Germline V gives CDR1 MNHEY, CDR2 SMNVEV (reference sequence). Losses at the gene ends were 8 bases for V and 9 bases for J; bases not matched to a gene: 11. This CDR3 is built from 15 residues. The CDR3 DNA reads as TGTGCCAGCGGATCCTCGACTAGCGGGAGCGCTGAGCAGTTCTTC. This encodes CASGSSTSGSAEQFF.

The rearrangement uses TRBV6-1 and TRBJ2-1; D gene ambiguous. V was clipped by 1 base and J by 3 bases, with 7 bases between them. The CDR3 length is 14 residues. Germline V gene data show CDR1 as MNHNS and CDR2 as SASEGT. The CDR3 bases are TGTGCCAGCAGTGAAGGGGGAATCTACAATGAGCAGTTCTTC. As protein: CASSEGGIYNEQFF.

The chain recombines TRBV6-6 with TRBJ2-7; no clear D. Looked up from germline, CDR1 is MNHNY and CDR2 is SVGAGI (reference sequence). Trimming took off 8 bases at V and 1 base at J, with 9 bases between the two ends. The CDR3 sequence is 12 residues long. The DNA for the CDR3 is TGTGCCAGCTGCCCCAGTTCCTACGAGCAGTACTTC. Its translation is CASCPSSYEQYF.

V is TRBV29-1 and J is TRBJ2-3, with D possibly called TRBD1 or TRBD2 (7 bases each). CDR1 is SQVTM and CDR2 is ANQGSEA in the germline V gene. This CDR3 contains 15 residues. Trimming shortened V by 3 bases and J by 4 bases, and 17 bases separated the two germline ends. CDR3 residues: CSVEIVGGGADTQYF. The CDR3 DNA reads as TGCAGCGTTGAGATTGTGGGAGGGGGCGCAGATACGCAGTATTTT.

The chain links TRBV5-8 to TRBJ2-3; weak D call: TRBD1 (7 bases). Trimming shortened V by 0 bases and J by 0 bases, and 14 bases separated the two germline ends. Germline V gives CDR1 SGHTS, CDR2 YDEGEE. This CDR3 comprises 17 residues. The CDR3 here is CASSLGAGTASTDTQYF. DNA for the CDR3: TGTGCCAGCAGCTTGGGGGCGGGGACAGCAAGCACAGATACGCAGTATTTT.

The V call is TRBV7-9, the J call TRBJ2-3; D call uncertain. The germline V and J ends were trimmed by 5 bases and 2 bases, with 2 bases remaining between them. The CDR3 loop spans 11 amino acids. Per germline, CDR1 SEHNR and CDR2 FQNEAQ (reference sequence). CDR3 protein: CASSLTDTQYF. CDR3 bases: TGTGCCAGCAGCCTCACAGATACGCAGTATTTT.

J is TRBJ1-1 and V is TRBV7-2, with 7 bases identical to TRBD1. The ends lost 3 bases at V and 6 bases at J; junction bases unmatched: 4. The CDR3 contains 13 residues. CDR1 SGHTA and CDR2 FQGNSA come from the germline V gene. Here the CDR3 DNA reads TGTGCCAGCAGCTTGAGGGGGCCCGCTGAAGCTTTCTTT. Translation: CASSLRGPAEAFF.

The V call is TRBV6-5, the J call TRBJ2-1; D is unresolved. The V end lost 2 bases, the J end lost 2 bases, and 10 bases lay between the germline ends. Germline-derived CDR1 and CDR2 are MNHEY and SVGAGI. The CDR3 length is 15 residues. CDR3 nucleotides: TGTGCCAGCAGTTACCCTTCGGCTACCTACAATGAGCAGTTCTTC. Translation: CASSYPSATYNEQFF.